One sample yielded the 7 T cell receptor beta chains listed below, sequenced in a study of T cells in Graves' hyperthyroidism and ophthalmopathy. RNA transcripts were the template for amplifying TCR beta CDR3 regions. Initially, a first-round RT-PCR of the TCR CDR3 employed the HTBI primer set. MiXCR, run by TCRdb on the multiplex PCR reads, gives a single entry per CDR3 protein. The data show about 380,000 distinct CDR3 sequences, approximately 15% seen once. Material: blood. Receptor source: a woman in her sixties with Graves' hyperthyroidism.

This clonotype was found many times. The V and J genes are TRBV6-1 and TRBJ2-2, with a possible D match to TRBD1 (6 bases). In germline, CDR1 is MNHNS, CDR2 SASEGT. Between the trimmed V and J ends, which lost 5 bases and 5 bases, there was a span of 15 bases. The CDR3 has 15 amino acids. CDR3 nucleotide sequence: TGTGCCAGCAGTCCGGGACATCCGGGGACCGGGGAGCTGTTTTTT. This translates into CASSPGHPGTGELFF.

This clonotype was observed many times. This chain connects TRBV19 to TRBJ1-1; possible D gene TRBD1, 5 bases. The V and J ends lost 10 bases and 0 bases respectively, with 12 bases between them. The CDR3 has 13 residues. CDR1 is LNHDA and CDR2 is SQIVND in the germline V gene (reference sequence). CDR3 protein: CATGASMNTEAFF. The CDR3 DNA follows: TGTGCCACCGGGGCAAGTATGAACACTGAAGCTTTCTTT.

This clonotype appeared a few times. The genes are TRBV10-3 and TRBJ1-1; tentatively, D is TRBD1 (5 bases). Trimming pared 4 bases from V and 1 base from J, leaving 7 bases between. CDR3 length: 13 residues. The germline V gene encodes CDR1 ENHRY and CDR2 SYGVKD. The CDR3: CAISAGTNTEAFF. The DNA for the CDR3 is TGTGCCATCAGTGCCGGGACGAACACTGAAGCTTTCTTT.

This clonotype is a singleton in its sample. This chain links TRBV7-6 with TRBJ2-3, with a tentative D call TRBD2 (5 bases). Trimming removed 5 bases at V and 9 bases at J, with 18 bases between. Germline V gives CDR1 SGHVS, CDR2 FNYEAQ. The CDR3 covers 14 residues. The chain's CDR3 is CASSRTTVALTQYF. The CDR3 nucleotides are TGTGCCAGCAGCCGCACCACGGTAGCGCTAACGCAGTATTTT.

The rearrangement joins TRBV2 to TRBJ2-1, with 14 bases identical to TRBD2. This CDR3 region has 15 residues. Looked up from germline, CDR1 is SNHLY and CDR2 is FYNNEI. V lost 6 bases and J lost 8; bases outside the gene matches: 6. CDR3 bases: TGTGCCAGCAGCGTGGGACTAGCGGGAGCGTATGAGCAGTTCTTC. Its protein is CASSVGLAGAYEQFF.

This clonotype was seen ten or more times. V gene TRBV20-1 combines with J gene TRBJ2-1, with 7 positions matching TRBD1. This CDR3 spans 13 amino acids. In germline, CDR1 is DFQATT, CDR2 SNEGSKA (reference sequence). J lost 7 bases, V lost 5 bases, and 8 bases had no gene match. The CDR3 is CSASPGGGNEQFF. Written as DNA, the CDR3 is TGCAGTGCTTCGCCAGGGGGTGGAAATGAGCAGTTCTTC.

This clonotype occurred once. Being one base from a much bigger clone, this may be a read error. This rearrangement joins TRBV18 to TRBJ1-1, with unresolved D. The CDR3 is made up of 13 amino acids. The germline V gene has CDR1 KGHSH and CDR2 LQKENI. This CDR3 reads CASPPIRNTEAFF. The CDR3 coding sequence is TGTGCCAGCCCACCAATAAGGAACACTGAAGCTTTCTTT.